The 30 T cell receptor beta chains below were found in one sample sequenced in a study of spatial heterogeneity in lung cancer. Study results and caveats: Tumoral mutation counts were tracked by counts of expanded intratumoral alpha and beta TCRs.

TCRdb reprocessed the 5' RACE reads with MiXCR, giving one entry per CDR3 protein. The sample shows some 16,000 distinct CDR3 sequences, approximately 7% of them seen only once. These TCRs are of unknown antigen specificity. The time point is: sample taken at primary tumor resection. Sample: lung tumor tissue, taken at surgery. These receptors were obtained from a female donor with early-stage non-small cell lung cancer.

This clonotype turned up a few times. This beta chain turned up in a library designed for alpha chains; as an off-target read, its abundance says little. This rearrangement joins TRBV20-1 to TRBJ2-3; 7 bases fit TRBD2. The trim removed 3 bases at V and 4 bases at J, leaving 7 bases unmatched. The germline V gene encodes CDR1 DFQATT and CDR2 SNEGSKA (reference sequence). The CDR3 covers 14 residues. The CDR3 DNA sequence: TGCAGTGCTAGGGAGAGCGGGGCTTCAGATACGCAGTATTTT. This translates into CSARESGASDTQYF.

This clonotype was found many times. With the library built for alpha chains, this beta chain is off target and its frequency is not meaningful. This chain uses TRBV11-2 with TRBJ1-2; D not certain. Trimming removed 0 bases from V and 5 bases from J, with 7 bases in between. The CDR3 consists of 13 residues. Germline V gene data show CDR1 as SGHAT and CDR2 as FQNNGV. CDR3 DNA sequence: TGTGCCAGCAGCTTAGACGACACGTATGGCTACACCTTC. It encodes CASSLDDTYGYTF.

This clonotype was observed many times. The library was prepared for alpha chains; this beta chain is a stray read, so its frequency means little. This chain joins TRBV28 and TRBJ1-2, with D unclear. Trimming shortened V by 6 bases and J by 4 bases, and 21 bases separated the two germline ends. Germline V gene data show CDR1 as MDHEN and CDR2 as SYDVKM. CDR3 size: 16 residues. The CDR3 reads CASRIDRRKERYGYTF. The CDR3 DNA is TGTGCCAGCAGGATAGACCGGAGGAAGGAGCGCTATGGCTACACCTTC.

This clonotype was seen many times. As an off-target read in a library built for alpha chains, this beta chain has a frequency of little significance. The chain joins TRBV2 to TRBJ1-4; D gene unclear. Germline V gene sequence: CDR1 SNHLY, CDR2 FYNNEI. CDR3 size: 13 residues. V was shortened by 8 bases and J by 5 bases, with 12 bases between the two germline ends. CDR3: CASVGPGNEKLFF. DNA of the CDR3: TGTGCCAGCGTAGGCCCCGGAAATGAAAAACTGTTTTTT.

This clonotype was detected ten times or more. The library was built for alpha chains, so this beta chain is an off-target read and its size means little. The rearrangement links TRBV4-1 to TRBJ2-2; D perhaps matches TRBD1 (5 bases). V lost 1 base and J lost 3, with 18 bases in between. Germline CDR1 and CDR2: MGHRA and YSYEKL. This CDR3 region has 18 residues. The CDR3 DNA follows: TGCGCCAGCAGCCAAGTGGTTGGTGTGGGGCGCGACACCGGGGAGCTGTTTTTT. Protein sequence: CASSQVVGVGRDTGELFF.

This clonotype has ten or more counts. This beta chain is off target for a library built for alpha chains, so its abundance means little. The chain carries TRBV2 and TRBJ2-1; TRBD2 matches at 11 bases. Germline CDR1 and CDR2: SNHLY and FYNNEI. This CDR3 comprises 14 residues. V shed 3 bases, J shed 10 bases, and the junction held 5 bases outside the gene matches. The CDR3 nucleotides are TGTGCCAGCAGTGAGGTAGCGGGGGGGCACGAGCAGTTCTTC. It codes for CASSEVAGGHEQFF.

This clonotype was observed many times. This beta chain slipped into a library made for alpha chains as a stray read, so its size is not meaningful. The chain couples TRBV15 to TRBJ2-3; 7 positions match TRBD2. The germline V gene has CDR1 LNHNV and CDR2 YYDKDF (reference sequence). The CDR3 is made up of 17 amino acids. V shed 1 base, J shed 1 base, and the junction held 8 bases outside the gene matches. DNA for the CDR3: TGTGCCACCAGCAGAGGGGAGGGTGCGGGGGGCACAGATACGCAGTATTTT. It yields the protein CATSRGEGAGGTDTQYF.

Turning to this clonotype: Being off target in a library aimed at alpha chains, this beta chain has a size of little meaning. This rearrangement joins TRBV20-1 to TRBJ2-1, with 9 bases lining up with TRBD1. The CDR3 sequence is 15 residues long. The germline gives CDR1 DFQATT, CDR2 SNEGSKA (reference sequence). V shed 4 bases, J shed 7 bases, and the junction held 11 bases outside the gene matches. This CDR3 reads CSANPGTGMLNEQFF. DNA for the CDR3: TGCAGTGCTAACCCCGGGACAGGGATGCTGAATGAGCAGTTCTTC.

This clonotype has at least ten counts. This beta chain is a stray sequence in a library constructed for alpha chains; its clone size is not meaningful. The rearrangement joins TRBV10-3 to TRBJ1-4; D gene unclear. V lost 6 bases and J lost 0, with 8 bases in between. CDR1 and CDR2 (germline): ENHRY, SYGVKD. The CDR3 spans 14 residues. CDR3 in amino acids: CAIRDSATNEKLFF. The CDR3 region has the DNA TGTGCCATCAGGGATTCTGCAACTAATGAAAAACTGTTTTTT.

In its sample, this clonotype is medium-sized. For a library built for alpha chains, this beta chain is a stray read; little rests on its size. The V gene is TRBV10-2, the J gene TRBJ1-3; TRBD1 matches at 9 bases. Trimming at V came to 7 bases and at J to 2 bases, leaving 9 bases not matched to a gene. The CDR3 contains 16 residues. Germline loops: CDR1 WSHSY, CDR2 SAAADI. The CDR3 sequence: CASTRQGVGAGNTIYF. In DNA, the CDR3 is TGCGCCAGCACAAGACAGGGGGTTGGCGCTGGAAACACCATATATTTT.

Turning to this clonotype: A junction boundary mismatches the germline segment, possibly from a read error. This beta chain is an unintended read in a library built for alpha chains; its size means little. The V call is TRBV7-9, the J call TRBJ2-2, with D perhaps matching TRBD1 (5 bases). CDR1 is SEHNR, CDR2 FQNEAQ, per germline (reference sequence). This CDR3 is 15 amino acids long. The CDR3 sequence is CVSSSTVPNTGELFF. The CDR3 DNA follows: TGTGTCAGCAGCTCGACAGTCCCGAACACCGGGGAGCTGTTTTTT.

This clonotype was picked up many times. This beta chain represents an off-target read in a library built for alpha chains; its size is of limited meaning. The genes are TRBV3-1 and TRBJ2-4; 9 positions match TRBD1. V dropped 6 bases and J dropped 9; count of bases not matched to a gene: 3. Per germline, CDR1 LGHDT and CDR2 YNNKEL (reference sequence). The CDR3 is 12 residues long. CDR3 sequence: CASRDRGGIQYF. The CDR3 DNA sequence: TGTGCCAGCAGGGACAGGGGAGGCATTCAGTACTTC.

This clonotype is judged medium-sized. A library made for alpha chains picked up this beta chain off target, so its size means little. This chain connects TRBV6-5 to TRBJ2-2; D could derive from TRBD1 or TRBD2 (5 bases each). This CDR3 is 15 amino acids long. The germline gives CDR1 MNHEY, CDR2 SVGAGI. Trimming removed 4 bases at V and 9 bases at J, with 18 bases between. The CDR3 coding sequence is TGTGCCAGCAGTTTCTTCCGGGGCGGAGGCCGGGAGCTGTTTTTT. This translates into CASSFFRGGGRELFF.

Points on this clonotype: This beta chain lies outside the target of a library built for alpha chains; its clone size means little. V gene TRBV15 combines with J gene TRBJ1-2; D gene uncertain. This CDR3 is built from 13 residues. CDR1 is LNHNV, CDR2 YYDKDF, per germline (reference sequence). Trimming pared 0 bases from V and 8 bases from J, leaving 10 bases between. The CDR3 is CATSRDPCGGYTF. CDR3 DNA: TGTGCCACCAGCAGAGATCCCTGCGGCGGCTACACCTTC.

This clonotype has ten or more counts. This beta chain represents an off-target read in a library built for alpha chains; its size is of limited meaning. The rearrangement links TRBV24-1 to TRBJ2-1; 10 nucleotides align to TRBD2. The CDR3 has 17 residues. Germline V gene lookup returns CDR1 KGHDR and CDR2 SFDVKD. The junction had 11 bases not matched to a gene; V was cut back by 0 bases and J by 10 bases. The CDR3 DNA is TGTGCCACCAGTGATTTGGCCCTTAGCGGGGGGCAGGTAGAGCAGTTCTTC. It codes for CATSDLALSGGQVEQFF.

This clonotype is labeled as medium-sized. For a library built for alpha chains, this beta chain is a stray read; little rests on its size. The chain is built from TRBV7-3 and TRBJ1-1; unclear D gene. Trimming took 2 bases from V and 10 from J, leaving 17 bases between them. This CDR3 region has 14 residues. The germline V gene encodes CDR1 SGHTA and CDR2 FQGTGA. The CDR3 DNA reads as TGTGCCAGCAGCTTAGGGTATGGGGTGCTGAGAGCTTTCTTT. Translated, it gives CASSLGYGVLRAFF.

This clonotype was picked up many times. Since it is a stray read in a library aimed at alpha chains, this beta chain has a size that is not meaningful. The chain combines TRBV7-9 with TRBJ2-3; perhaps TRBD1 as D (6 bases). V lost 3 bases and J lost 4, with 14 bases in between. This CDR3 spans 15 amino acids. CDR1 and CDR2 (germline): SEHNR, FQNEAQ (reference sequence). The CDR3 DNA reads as TGTGCCAGCAGCTTGCGAGGGGGTGTCGCAGATACGCAGTATTTT. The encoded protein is CASSLRGGVADTQYF.

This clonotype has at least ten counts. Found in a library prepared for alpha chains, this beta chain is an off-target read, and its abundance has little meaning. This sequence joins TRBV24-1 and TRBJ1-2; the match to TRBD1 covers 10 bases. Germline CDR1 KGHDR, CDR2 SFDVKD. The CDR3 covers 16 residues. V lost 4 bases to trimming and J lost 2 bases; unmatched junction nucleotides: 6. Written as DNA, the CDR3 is TGTGCCACCAGTGAGGTGACAGGGGGCAAGAACTATGGCTACACCTTC. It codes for CATSEVTGGKNYGYTF.

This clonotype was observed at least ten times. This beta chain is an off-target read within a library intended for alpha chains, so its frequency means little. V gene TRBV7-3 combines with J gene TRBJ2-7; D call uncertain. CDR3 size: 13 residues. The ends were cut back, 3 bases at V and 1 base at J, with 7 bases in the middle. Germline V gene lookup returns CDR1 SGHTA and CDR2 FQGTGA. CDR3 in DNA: TGTGCCAGCAGCTTGGACGGGTCCTACGAGCAGTACTTC. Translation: CASSLDGSYEQYF.

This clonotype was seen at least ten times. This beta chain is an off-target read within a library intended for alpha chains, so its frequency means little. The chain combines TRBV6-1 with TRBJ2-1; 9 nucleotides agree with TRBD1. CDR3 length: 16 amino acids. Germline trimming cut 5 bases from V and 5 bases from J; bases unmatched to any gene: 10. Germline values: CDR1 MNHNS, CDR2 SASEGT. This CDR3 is CASSRVRDRANNEQFF. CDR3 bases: TGTGCCAGCAGTCGGGTCCGGGACAGGGCCAACAATGAGCAGTTCTTC.

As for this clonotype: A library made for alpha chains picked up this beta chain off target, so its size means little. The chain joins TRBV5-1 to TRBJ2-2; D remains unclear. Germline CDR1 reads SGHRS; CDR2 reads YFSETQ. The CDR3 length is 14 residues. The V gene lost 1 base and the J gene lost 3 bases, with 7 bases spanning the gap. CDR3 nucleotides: TGCGCCAGCAGCTTGATTGGGGACACCGGGGAGCTGTTTTTT. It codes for CASSLIGDTGELFF.

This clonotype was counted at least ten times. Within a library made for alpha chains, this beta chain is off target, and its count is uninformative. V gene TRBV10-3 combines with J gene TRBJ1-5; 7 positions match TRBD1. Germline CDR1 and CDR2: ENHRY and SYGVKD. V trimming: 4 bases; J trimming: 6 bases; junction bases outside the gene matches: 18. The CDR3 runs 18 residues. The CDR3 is CAISGGLTGDSYGQPQHF. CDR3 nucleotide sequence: TGTGCCATCAGTGGGGGCCTAACAGGGGATTCGTACGGTCAGCCCCAGCATTTT.

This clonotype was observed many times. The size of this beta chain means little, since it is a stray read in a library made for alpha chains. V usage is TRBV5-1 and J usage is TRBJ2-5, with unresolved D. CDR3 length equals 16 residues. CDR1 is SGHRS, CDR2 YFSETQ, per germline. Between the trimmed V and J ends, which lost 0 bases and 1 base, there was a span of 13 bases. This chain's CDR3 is CASSLELGGSQETQYF. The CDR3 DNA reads TGCGCCAGCAGCTTGGAGTTGGGCGGATCCCAAGAGACCCAGTACTTC.

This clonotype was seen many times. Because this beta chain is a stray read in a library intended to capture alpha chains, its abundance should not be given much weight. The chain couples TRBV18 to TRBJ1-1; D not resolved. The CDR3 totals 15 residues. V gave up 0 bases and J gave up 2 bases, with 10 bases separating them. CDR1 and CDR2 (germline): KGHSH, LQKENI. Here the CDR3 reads CASSPPKGPNTEAFF. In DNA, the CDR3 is TGTGCCAGCTCACCACCGAAGGGTCCTAACACTGAAGCTTTCTTT.

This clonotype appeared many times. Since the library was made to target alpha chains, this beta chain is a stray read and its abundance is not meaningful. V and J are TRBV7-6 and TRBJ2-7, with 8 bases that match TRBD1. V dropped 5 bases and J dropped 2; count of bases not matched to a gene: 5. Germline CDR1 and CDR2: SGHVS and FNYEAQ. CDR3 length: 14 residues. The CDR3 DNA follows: TGTGCCAGCAGCCCGGGGACAGGAGCCTACGAGCAGTACTTC. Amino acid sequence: CASSPGTGAYEQYF.

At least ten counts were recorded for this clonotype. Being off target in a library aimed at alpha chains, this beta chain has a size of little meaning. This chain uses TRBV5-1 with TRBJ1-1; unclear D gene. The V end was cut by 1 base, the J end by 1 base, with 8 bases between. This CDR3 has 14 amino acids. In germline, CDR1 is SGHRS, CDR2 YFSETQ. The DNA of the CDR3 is TGCGCCAGCAGCTTGTATGGCACGAACACTGAAGCTTTCTTT. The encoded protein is CASSLYGTNTEAFF.

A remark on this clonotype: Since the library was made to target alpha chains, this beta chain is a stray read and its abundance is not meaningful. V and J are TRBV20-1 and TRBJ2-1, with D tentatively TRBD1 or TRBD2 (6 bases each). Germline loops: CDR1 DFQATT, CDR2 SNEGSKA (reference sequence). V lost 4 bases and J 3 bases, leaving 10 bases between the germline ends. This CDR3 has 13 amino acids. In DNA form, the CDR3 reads TGCAGTGCTATGGAGGGGGGCTACAATGAGCAGTTCTTC. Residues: CSAMEGGYNEQFF.

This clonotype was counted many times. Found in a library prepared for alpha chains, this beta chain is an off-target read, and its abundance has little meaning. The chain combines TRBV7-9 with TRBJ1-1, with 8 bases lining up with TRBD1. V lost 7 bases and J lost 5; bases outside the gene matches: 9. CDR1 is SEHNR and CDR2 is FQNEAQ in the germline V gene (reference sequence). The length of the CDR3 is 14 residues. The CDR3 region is CASNPDRVGTEAFF. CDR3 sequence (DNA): TGTGCCAGCAACCCGGACAGGGTAGGAACTGAAGCTTTCTTT.

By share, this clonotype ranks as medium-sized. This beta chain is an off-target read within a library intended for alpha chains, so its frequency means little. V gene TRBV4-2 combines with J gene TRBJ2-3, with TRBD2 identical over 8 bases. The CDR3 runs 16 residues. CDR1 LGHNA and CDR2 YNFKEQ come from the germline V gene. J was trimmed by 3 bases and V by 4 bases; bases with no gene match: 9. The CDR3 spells CASSPGLAGITDTQYF. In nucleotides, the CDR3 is TGTGCCAGCAGCCCAGGACTAGCCGGCATAACAGATACGCAGTATTTT.

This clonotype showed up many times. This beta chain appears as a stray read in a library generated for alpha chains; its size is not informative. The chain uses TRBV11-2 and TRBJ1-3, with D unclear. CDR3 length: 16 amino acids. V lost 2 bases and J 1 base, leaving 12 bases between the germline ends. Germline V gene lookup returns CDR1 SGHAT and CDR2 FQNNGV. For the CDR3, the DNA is TGTGCCAGCAGCTTAACCCGGGAGGATTCTGGAAACACCATATATTTT. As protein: CASSLTREDSGNTIYF.